These T cell receptor beta chains were read from a single sample in a study of cytomegalovirus exposure and HLA in healthy donors. Assay: immunoSEQ multiplex PCR; the TCRdb copy retains only in-frame clones and omits some. The sample consists of approximately 110,000 clones, around 82% of them appearing once. Sequenced sample: PBMCs. Receptors were obtained from a man aged 40-55 years in good health and CMV-seronegative. Both conserved end residues are part of each CDR3. Fields, in order: V gene, J gene, CDR3 protein.

v_call: TRBV7-2
j_call: TRBJ2-1
cdr3_aa: CASSLLAVLSNEQFF

v_call: TRBV10-3
j_call: TRBJ2-3
cdr3_aa: CAISGTSGVADTQYF

v_call: TRBV7-2
j_call: TRBJ2-5
cdr3_aa: CASSSVVGRGRKETQYF

v_call: TRBV5-1
j_call: TRBJ1-6
cdr3_aa: CASSPTDSKVSPLHF

v_call: TRBV19
j_call: TRBJ1-2
cdr3_aa: CASSIGLLYGYTF

v_call: TRBV5-1
j_call: TRBJ2-3
cdr3_aa: CASSLGAGGGTDTQYF

v_call: TRBV7-2
j_call: TRBJ2-2
cdr3_aa: CASSSGQTTGELFF

v_call: TRBV10-1
j_call: TRBJ1-6
cdr3_aa: CASRDTFPSSYNSPLHF

v_call: TRBV7-2
j_call: TRBJ2-7
cdr3_aa: CASSYDRGGGYEQYF

v_call: TRBV5-1
j_call: TRBJ2-7
cdr3_aa: CASSPPGQGNTEQYF

v_call: TRBV11-2
j_call: TRBJ2-2
cdr3_aa: CASRGLAGTGELFF

v_call: TRBV19
j_call: TRBJ2-5
cdr3_aa: CASSIMNSRGEQTQYF

v_call: TRBV6-6
j_call: TRBJ1-2
cdr3_aa: CASSWDTNYGYTF

v_call: TRBV4-2
j_call: TRBJ2-7
cdr3_aa: CASSQTSGDVYEQYF

v_call: TRBV28
j_call: TRBJ2-5
cdr3_aa: CASSTTGGSETQYF

v_call: TRBV4-3
j_call: TRBJ1-6
cdr3_aa: CASSQRPNSPLHF

v_call: TRBV5-1
j_call: TRBJ1-1
cdr3_aa: CATGQGFMNTEAFF

v_call: TRBV10-3
j_call: TRBJ1-6
cdr3_aa: CAISDDRSGVRSSPLHF

v_call: TRBV11-2
j_call: TRBJ1-1
cdr3_aa: CASSFRGRTNTEAFF

v_call: TRBV6-4
j_call: TRBJ2-2
cdr3_aa: CASKSSGGPNTGELFF

v_call: TRBV7-9
j_call: TRBJ2-1
cdr3_aa: CASSLYGVGGEQFF

v_call: TRBV6-6
j_call: TRBJ1-4
cdr3_aa: CASRHIERGNEKLFF

v_call: TRBV4-3
j_call: TRBJ2-7
cdr3_aa: CASSQDPSAGYEQYF

v_call: TRBV4-3
j_call: TRBJ2-7
cdr3_aa: CASSQGYPGYEQYF

v_call: TRBV19
j_call: TRBJ1-2
cdr3_aa: CASSFRTGSYGYTF

v_call: TRBV9
j_call: TRBJ2-3
cdr3_aa: CASSVDNAGQGNKNTQYF

v_call: TRBV5-1
j_call: TRBJ2-2
cdr3_aa: CASEQGNTGELFF

v_call: TRBV5-1
j_call: TRBJ1-3
cdr3_aa: CASSLMGATGNTIYF

v_call: TRBV21-1
j_call: TRBJ2-7
cdr3_aa: CASSTINRDRRSYEQYF

v_call: TRBV6-6
j_call: TRBJ2-3
cdr3_aa: CASSYVLAGGGDTQYF

v_call: TRBV15
j_call: TRBJ1-4
cdr3_aa: CASWAGTGGRGVEKLFF

v_call: TRBV5-1
j_call: TRBJ2-5
cdr3_aa: CASSLEPSGGWETQYF

v_call: TRBV5-4
j_call: TRBJ1-6
cdr3_aa: CASSSLDRGFNSPLHF

v_call: TRBV27
j_call: TRBJ2-3
cdr3_aa: CASSFGTSGTDTQYF

v_call: TRBV6-1
j_call: TRBJ1-6
cdr3_aa: CASRGTGGYNSPLHF

v_call: TRBV13
j_call: TRBJ2-7
cdr3_aa: CASSRPDRPPYEQYF

v_call: TRBV2
j_call: TRBJ2-5
cdr3_aa: CASSGHGTGSGTQYF

v_call: TRBV28
j_call: TRBJ2-7
cdr3_aa: CASSGTGNYEQYF

v_call: TRBV7-3
j_call: TRBJ2-1
cdr3_aa: CASSFGGSSYNEQFF

v_call: TRBV7-9
j_call: TRBJ1-1
cdr3_aa: CASSLRGIVNTEAFF

v_call: TRBV6-5
j_call: TRBJ1-2
cdr3_aa: CASRQSGQGGYTF

v_call: TRBV2
j_call: TRBJ1-6
cdr3_aa: CASIGTRSSYNSPLHF

v_call: TRBV28
j_call: TRBJ1-4
cdr3_aa: CASTAGGDSNEKLFF

v_call: TRBV6-4
j_call: TRBJ1-2
cdr3_aa: CASNAGTGNYGYTF

v_call: TRBV4-1
j_call: TRBJ2-1
cdr3_aa: CASSQTIPNEQFF

v_call: TRBV12-5
j_call: TRBJ2-1
cdr3_aa: CASALANEQFF

v_call: TRBV12-2
j_call: TRBJ1-5
cdr3_aa: CASRLGGTGVSNQPQHF

v_call: TRBV4-2
j_call: TRBJ1-2
cdr3_aa: CASSQGWDSAYGYTF

v_call: TRBV2
j_call: TRBJ2-2
cdr3_aa: CASSVGTGRYTGELFF

v_call: TRBV19
j_call: TRBJ2-1
cdr3_aa: CASSIDQRVAYNEQFF

v_call: TRBV7-9
j_call: TRBJ1-2
cdr3_aa: CSSSFGPEQRGYGYTF

v_call: TRBV6-4
j_call: TRBJ1-3
cdr3_aa: CASSVQGPGNTIYF

v_call: TRBV5-1
j_call: TRBJ2-1
cdr3_aa: CASSVVASSYNEQFF

v_call: TRBV19
j_call: TRBJ1-3
cdr3_aa: CASSIDAGRNTIYF

v_call: TRBV10-3
j_call: TRBJ2-1
cdr3_aa: CAISESQGYNEQFF